These 28 T cell receptor beta chains share one sample of origin, sequenced in a study of blood T cell repertoires in COVID-19. Here immunoSEQ multiplex PCR was the method, and the copy in TCRdb shows in-frame clones only, minus some. The data contain a few hundred thousand clones, roughly 90% of them singletons. Sequenced sample: peripheral blood. These receptors all come from a woman in her fifties or sixties with COVID-19, enrolled during active disease.

This clone was picked up a small number of times. This rearrangement joins TRBV10-1 to TRBJ1-5, with D possibly TRBD1 on 5 matching bases. Between the trimmed V and J ends, which lost 0 bases and 3 bases, there was a span of 18 bases. The CDR3 runs to 18 residues. Germline assignment: CDR1 WNHNN and CDR2 SYGVQD (reference sequence). The CDR3 loop is CASSESTVQVGPNQPQHF. CDR3 DNA sequence: TGCGCCAGCAGTGAGTCGACAGTACAAGTTGGTCCCAATCAGCCCCAGCATTTT.

The CDR3 loop reads CASSFPLAAQFF. The CDR3 bases are TGTGCCAGCAGCTTCCCACTAGCGGCCCAGTTCTTC. This chain connects TRBV7-9 to TRBJ2-1, with 8 bases matching TRBD2. The CDR3 covers 12 residues. Per the germline V gene, CDR1 is SEHNR and CDR2 is FQNEAQ (reference sequence). After removal of 3 bases from V and 13 bases from J, the junction contained 5 bases not matched to a gene.

J is TRBJ2-1 and V is TRBV5-1; 10 bases line up with TRBD2. The ends lost 9 bases at V and 5 bases at J; junction bases unmatched: 17. The CDR3 sequence is 17 residues long. Germline CDR1 SGHRS, CDR2 YFSETQ. The CDR3 loop is CAIHDTGWTSGNNEQFF. In DNA, the CDR3 is TGCGCCATCCACGACACGGGATGGACTAGCGGAAACAATGAGCAGTTCTTC.

The CDR3 loop reads CAISEGSGGFSTDTQYF. CDR3 nucleotide sequence: TGTGCCATCAGTGAGGGGAGCGGGGGCTTTAGCACAGATACGCAGTATTTT. This chain joins TRBV10-3 and TRBJ2-3, with 8 bases aligning to TRBD2. Germline CDR1 and CDR2: ENHRY and SYGVKD. V shed 2 bases and J 0 bases; nucleotides not matched to a gene: 7. CDR3 length: 17 amino acids.

The chain has TRBV5-5 and TRBJ1-1, with D perhaps TRBD1 (6 bases). The CDR3 consists of 15 residues. Looked up from germline, CDR1 is SGHKS and CDR2 is YYEKEE (reference sequence). The V and J ends lost 0 bases and 4 bases respectively, with 13 bases between them. CDR3 sequence: CASSLAAGVGTEAFF. The CDR3 region has the DNA TGTGCCAGCAGCTTGGCCGCAGGGGTGGGCACTGAAGCTTTCTTT.

The rearrangement joins TRBV6-5 to TRBJ1-4; 8 bases are a match to TRBD1. J was trimmed by 6 bases and V by 6 bases; bases with no gene match: 9. The CDR3 is 15 amino acids. Per the germline V gene, CDR1 is MNHEY and CDR2 is SVGAGI. This CDR3 is CASSIRTGSYEKLFF. DNA for the CDR3: TGTGCCAGCAGCATAAGGACAGGGTCCTATGAAAAACTGTTTTTT.

CDR3 residues: CASSRLAASNNEQFF. CDR3 bases: TGTGCCAGCAGTCGACTAGCGGCCTCGAACAATGAGCAGTTCTTC. V is TRBV3-1 (or the pseudogene TRBV3-2) and J is TRBJ2-1; TRBD2 matches at 9 bases. J lost 5 bases, V lost 6 bases, and 8 bases had no gene match. The germline gives CDR1 LGHDT, CDR2 YNNKEL (reference sequence). This CDR3 is built from 15 residues.

V usage is TRBV24-1 and J usage is TRBJ2-1; 13 nucleotides line up with TRBD2. CDR3 length: 17 amino acids. In germline, CDR1 is KGHDR, CDR2 SFDVKD. The trim removed 3 bases at V and 14 bases at J, leaving 15 bases unmatched. Here the CDR3 DNA reads TGTGCCACCAGTGATCTCCCCGGGACTAGCGGGGAAGGGAGCAAGTTCTTC. Translated: CATSDLPGTSGEGSKFF.

This clone was observed a single time. This chain connects TRBV18 to TRBJ2-7; 7 positions match TRBD2. CDR3 length: 15 residues. Germline V gene data show CDR1 as KGHSH and CDR2 as LQKENI. The V segment lost 3 bases and the J segment 4 bases; nucleotides outside the gene matches: 9. The CDR3 sequence: CASSPSPGGTYEQYF. The CDR3 DNA reads TGTGCCAGCTCACCCTCCCCCGGGGGGACTTACGAGCAGTACTTC.

V and J are TRBV5-6 and TRBJ2-7; 13 nucleotides agree with TRBD2. This CDR3 region has 15 residues. Germline values: CDR1 SGHDT, CDR2 YYEEEE. V dropped 2 bases and J dropped 7; count of bases not matched to a gene: 6. Written as DNA, the CDR3 is TGTGCCAGCAGCTTACTAGCGGGGGGGCCCCGGGAGCAGTACTTC. It yields the protein CASSLLAGGPREQYF.

This chain joins TRBV5-6 and TRBJ1-6; D is undetermined. The CDR3 covers 15 residues. Trimming took 2 bases from V and 0 from J, leaving 6 bases between them. CDR1 SGHDT and CDR2 YYEEEE come from the germline V gene. CDR3 amino acids: CASSLSGSYNSPLHF. DNA for the CDR3: TGTGCCAGCAGCTTAAGCGGCTCCTATAATTCACCCCTCCACTTT.

This sequence joins TRBV2 and TRBJ1-5; D unresolved. Trimming pared 6 bases from V and 3 bases from J, leaving 12 bases between. The germline gives CDR1 SNHLY, CDR2 FYNNEI. This CDR3 spans 14 amino acids. CDR3 residues: CASSLLRPNQPQHF. In nucleotides, the CDR3 is TGTGCCAGCAGCCTCTTGCGTCCCAATCAGCCCCAGCATTTT.

This chain joins TRBV29-1 and TRBJ1-1; 7 nucleotides line up with TRBD1. After removal of 3 bases from V and 1 base from J, the junction contained 2 bases not matched to a gene. The germline gives CDR1 SQVTM, CDR2 ANQGSEA. The CDR3 covers 13 residues. CDR3 in amino acids: CSVEGQTNTEAFF. As DNA, the CDR3 is TGCAGCGTTGAGGGACAGACGAACACTGAAGCTTTCTTT.

The rearrangement uses TRBV7-9 and TRBJ2-2, with D tentatively TRBD2 (6 bases). V lost 1 base and J lost 5, with 14 bases in between. The CDR3 is made up of 16 amino acids. Germline CDR1 is SEHNR and CDR2 is FQNEAQ (reference sequence). CDR3 residues: CASSLDWRGLTGELFF. The CDR3 region has the DNA TGTGCCAGCAGCTTAGATTGGAGGGGACTGACCGGGGAGCTGTTTTTT. The whole variable domain, remainder taken from reference TRBV7-9 and TRBJ2-2, is DTGVSQNPRHKITKRGQNVTFRCDPISEHNRLYWYRQTLGQGPEFLTYFQNEAQLEKSRLLSDRFSAERPKGSFSTLEIQRTEQGDSAMYLCASSLDWRGLTGELFFGEGSRLTVL.

This chain uses TRBV18 with TRBJ1-1, with unresolved D. Germline CDR1 reads KGHSH; CDR2 reads LQKENI. The CDR3 length is 13 residues. V lost 1 base to trimming and J lost 4 bases, with 7 bases between them. CDR3 residues: CASSPQGSTEAFF. The CDR3 nucleotides read TGTGCCAGCTCACCACAAGGGAGCACTGAAGCTTTCTTT.

The rearrangement links TRBV28 to TRBJ1-5, with TRBD1 matching over 10 bases. Trimming cost V 3 bases and J 4 bases; bases outside gene matches: 6. The CDR3 consists of 16 residues. The germline V gene encodes CDR1 MDHEN and CDR2 SYDVKM. In nucleotides, the CDR3 is TGTGCCAGCAGTTTCTCTGGACAGGGGGGGAATCAGCCCCAGCATTTT. Protein: CASSFSGQGGNQPQHF.

V gene TRBV19 combines with J gene TRBJ2-7, with D possibly being TRBD2 (5 bases). Germline V gene lookup returns CDR1 LNHDA and CDR2 SQIVND (reference sequence). The V gene lost 9 bases and the J gene lost 0 bases, with 18 bases spanning the gap. The CDR3 is made up of 15 amino acids. The CDR3, as DNA: TGTGCCAGCAGACTAAGCGGTTCTTCCTCCTACGAGCAGTACTTC. Its protein product is CASRLSGSSSYEQYF.

The genes are TRBV6-7 and TRBJ2-7; D is perhaps TRBD2 (5 bases). TRBV6-7 is an ORF for which the function is uncertain. This CDR3 spans 16 amino acids. V shed 0 bases and J shed 0 bases, with 12 bases lying between them. Written as DNA, the CDR3 is TGTGCCAGCAGTTACTCGAAGACGGGGTCCTCCTACGAGCAGTACTTC. This codes for CASSYSKTGSSYEQYF.

This chain links TRBV7-9 with TRBJ1-2, with 8 nucleotides matching TRBD1. The length of the CDR3 is 13 residues. V lost 6 bases and J lost 6; bases outside the gene matches: 6. Germline V gives CDR1 SEHNR, CDR2 FQNEAQ (reference sequence). CDR3 protein: CASSADRADGYTF. CDR3 sequence (DNA): TGTGCCAGCAGTGCGGACAGGGCGGATGGCTACACCTTC.

The CDR3 here is CASSPGGTTRNTEAFF. The CDR3 DNA is TGCGCCAGCAGTCCCGGGGGAACCACAAGAAACACTGAAGCTTTCTTT. The rearrangement joins TRBV5-1 to TRBJ1-1, with D perhaps matching TRBD1 (5 bases). The CDR3 totals 16 residues. Germline loops: CDR1 SGHRS, CDR2 YFSETQ. V lost 5 bases and J 2 bases, leaving 19 bases between the germline ends.

The chain recombines TRBV5-5 with TRBJ1-2; D call uncertain. This CDR3 is 16 amino acids long. The V end was cut by 3 bases, the J end by 3 bases, with 18 bases between. CDR1 and CDR2 from the germline V gene are SGHKS and YYEKEE (reference sequence). CDR3 sequence (DNA): TGTGCCAGCAGCTACATCCCGGCACAACAGTACTATGGCTACACCTTC. It codes for CASSYIPAQQYYGYTF.

As concerns this clone: At the DNA level, this CDR3 is encoded by other sequences in the same sample as well. The J gene is TRBJ1-6, the V gene TRBV18; perhaps TRBD1 as D (5 bases). The V gene lost 3 bases and the J gene lost 0 bases, with 9 bases spanning the gap. The CDR3 runs 16 residues. Per the germline V gene, CDR1 is KGHSH and CDR2 is LQKENI. CDR3 sequence reads: CASSPRGSSYNSPLHF. CDR3 coding DNA: TGTGCCAGCTCACCCCGGGGGAGCTCCTATAATTCACCCCTCCACTTT.

This chain connects TRBV19 to TRBJ1-5; D remains ambiguous. This CDR3 region has 14 residues. In germline, CDR1 is LNHDA, CDR2 SQIVND (reference sequence). The ends were cut back, 5 bases at V and 3 bases at J, with 11 bases in the middle. CDR3 amino acids: CASSSRGTNQPQHF. CDR3 in DNA: TGTGCCAGTAGTTCCCGGGGTACCAATCAGCCCCAGCATTTT.

The CDR3 region is CASSSGLEGEQYF. Written as DNA, the CDR3 is TGTGCCAGCAGCTCGGGACTCGAGGGGGAGCAGTACTTC. The rearrangement uses TRBV7-8 and TRBJ2-7; TRBD2 is a possible D gene (6 bases). The germline V gene encodes CDR1 SGHVS and CDR2 FQNEAQ. V lost 4 bases and J 7 bases, leaving 14 bases between the germline ends. The CDR3 contains 13 residues.

This chain connects TRBV6-1 to TRBJ2-1, with 11 bases aligning to TRBD1. Germline trimming cut 2 bases from V and 10 bases from J; bases unmatched to any gene: 13. The CDR3 loop spans 17 amino acids. The germline gives CDR1 MNHNS, CDR2 SASEGT. CDR3 DNA sequence: TGTGCCAGCAGTGAACGTTTAACGGACAGGGGGCCTCGGGAGCAGTTCTTC. Encoded protein: CASSERLTDRGPREQFF.

CDR3 DNA sequence: TGTGCCTGGAGTAGGGGCAGTAAGCCCACTGAAGCTTTCTTT. It specifies CAWSRGSKPTEAFF. V and J are TRBV30 and TRBJ1-1; D possibly corresponds to TRBD1 (5 bases). Trimming left V 2 bases short and J 4 bases short, with 14 bases between. The CDR3 consists of 14 residues. CDR1 and CDR2 from the germline V gene are GTSNPN and SVGIG (reference sequence).

The rearrangement joins TRBV6-1 to TRBJ1-4; the D gene is possibly TRBD1 (6 bases). Germline-derived CDR1 and CDR2 are MNHNS and SASEGT. The CDR3 covers 16 residues. V was trimmed by 4 bases and J by 8 bases, leaving 20 bases between them. The CDR3 coding sequence is TGTGCCAGCAGTGCCCGGGTGGGACACGAGGGGGAAAAACTGTTTTTT. It translates to CASSARVGHEGEKLFF.

V gene TRBV14 combines with J gene TRBJ2-1; D not certain. V gave up 5 bases and J gave up 2 bases, with 19 bases separating them. CDR1 is SGHDN and CDR2 is FVKESK in the germline V gene. The CDR3 runs to 17 residues. The CDR3, as DNA: TGTGCCAGCAGCTTGTCGGCGGCTCGCACGGCCTACAATGAGCAGTTCTTC. Residues: CASSLSAARTAYNEQFF.